One sample yielded the 8 T cell receptor beta chains listed below, sequenced in a study of identical twins. MiXCR, applied by TCRdb to the 5' RACE reads, yields one record per CDR3 protein. The table records some 100,000 distinct CDR3 sequences, just under 6% of them present only once. Source material: memory T cells sorted from blood. The receptors were gathered from a woman aged 45-60 years in good health.

This clonotype has a count of ten or more. This chain links TRBV10-3 with TRBJ2-7; 10 nucleotides agree with TRBD2. The CDR3 length is 17 residues. Looked up from germline, CDR1 is ENHRY and CDR2 is SYGVKD. V was pared by 3 bases and J by 2 bases, with 10 bases of the junction left unmatched. This CDR3 reads CAISEGPRTSGTYEQYF. The CDR3, as DNA: TGTGCCATCAGTGAAGGCCCGAGGACTAGCGGAACCTACGAGCAGTACTTC.

The rearrangement joins TRBV20-1 to TRBJ2-3; D perhaps matches TRBD1 (6 bases). The length of the CDR3 is 16 residues. From germline, CDR1 is DFQATT and CDR2 SNEGSKA (reference sequence). Trimming cost V 2 bases and J 1 base, with 16 bases left between them. The CDR3 DNA follows: TGCAGTGCTAGACTATTCGGCAGGGGCCGCACAGATACGCAGTATTTT. It is translated as CSARLFGRGRTDTQYF.

Details on this clonotype: This CDR3 fails to terminate in the conserved phenylalanine or tryptophan, so it likely reflects a read error. The chain links TRBV20-1 to TRBJ1-5; no firm D call. CDR1 is DFQATT, CDR2 SNEGSKA, per germline (reference sequence). This CDR3 region has 14 residues. V was trimmed by 4 bases and J by 4 bases, leaving 14 bases between them. The CDR3 is CSATAGVTNQPQHC. Written as DNA, the CDR3 is TGCAGTGCTACCGCCGGGGTTACTAATCAGCCCCAGCATTGT.

This clonotype was detected ten times or more. The V call is TRBV7-9, the J call TRBJ2-7, with D possibly called TRBD1 or TRBD2 (5 bases each). V was trimmed by 8 bases and J by 4 bases, leaving 12 bases between them. This CDR3 contains 12 residues. Germline loops: CDR1 SEHNR, CDR2 FQNEAQ (reference sequence). The CDR3 DNA follows: TGTGCCAGCGGGGACGGTGGATACGAGCAGTACTTC. This codes for CASGDGGYEQYF.

This clonotype has just a few counts. The chain is built from TRBV6-1 and TRBJ2-3; no clear D. CDR3 length equals 14 residues. Per the germline V gene, CDR1 is MNHNS and CDR2 is SASEGT. Between the trimmed V and J ends, which lost 7 bases and 1 base, there was a span of 12 bases. The CDR3 is CASTVRSGTDTQYF. The CDR3 region has the DNA TGTGCCAGCACCGTAAGATCGGGCACAGATACGCAGTATTTT.

There are many counts of this clonotype. The V gene is TRBV27, the J gene TRBJ2-1; D is undetermined. This CDR3 contains 17 residues. Trimming shortened V by 10 bases and J by 5 bases, and 27 bases separated the two germline ends. CDR1 and CDR2 from the germline V gene are MNHEY and SMNVEV (reference sequence). The CDR3 region is CATDELSPSRRHNEQFF. In DNA, the CDR3 is TGTGCCACGGACGAATTATCACCTAGTAGGCGACACAATGAGCAGTTCTTC.

This clonotype was recorded many times. The V gene is TRBV20-1, the J gene TRBJ1-5; 8 positions agree with TRBD1. CDR3 length: 13 amino acids. Germline V gives CDR1 DFQATT, CDR2 SNEGSKA (reference sequence). Trimming at V came to 6 bases and at J to 6 bases, leaving 7 bases not matched to a gene. The CDR3 bases are TGCAGTGCGCAGACAGGGGCTAGTCAGCCCCAGCATTTT. Amino acids: CSAQTGASQPQHF.

The gene calls are TRBV20-1 and TRBJ1-1; the match to TRBD1 covers 7 bases. Unmatched junction bases numbered 9, after V lost 3 bases and J lost 8 bases. This CDR3 region has 13 residues. Per the germline V gene, CDR1 is DFQATT and CDR2 is SNEGSKA (reference sequence). The CDR3 loop is CSASKQGLPEAFF. CDR3 sequence (DNA): TGCAGTGCTAGTAAACAGGGGCTACCCGAAGCTTTCTTT.